One and the same sample provided the 24 T cell receptor beta chains below, sequenced in a study of low-dose radiotherapy and immunotherapy resistance in tumors. Primers targeting TRAV and TRBV primed first-strand cDNA, covering alpha and beta chains. PCR amplification of the TCRs was performed with Phusion for 20 PCR cycles, and it relied on a constant-region primer together with a V-primer adapter. Using its own MiXCR run on the reads, TCRdb lists one record per CDR3 protein. This sample has around 13,000 distinct CDR3 sequences, with around 75% found just once. These receptors were collected from a human donor with advanced metastatic prostate, ovarian, gallbladder or colorectal cancer (not recorded which). This table probably holds off-target reads from a library built for another chain.

The chain employs TRBV27 and TRBJ2-3; D may be TRBD1 (5 bases). V lost 2 bases, J lost 2 bases, and 14 bases lay in between. The CDR3 sequence is 16 residues long. CDR1 MNHEY and CDR2 SMNVEV come from the germline V gene (reference sequence). CDR3 sequence: CASSLGIGVSTDTQYF. The DNA of the CDR3 is TGTGCCAGCAGTTTAGGAATAGGGGTTTCCACAGATACGCAGTATTTT.

The chain joins TRBV6-8 to TRBJ2-2; D may correspond to TRBD1 or TRBD2 (5 bases each). This CDR3 spans 12 amino acids. Germline CDR1 is MNHGY and CDR2 is SAAAGT. The V gene lost 6 bases and the J gene lost 8 bases, with 10 bases spanning the gap. This CDR3 is CASRAGAGELFF. CDR3 nucleotide sequence: TGTGCCAGCAGGGCCGGGGCGGGGGAGCTGTTTTTT.

This clonotype was counted only a few times. The chain couples TRBV29-1 to TRBJ2-5, with D perhaps TRBD2 (6 bases). Germline V gene sequence: CDR1 SQVTM, CDR2 ANQGSEA. V was clipped by 7 bases and J by 1 base, with 19 bases between them. The CDR3 spans 15 residues. The CDR3, as DNA: TGCAGCGCTACTCAGAGATTAGCGGCCCAAGAGACCCAGTACTTC. It is translated as CSATQRLAAQETQYF.

This clonotype was detected only once. The rearrangement joins TRBV23-1 to TRBJ1-4, with TRBD1 identical over 7 bases. TRBV23-1 is given ORF status, its function remaining uncertain. The CDR3 covers 15 residues. Germline trimming cut 7 bases from V and 9 bases from J; bases unmatched to any gene: 14. The CDR3 DNA follows: TGCGCCAGCACCCCTCAGACAGGGAGGGCAAAAAAACTGTTTTTT. Protein: CASTPQTGRAKKLFF.

The genes are TRBV6-2 or TRBV6-3 and TRBJ2-1; D is unclear. Germline V lookup: CDR1 MNHEY, CDR2 SVGEGT. The V end was cut by 7 bases, the J end by 3 bases, with 10 bases between. The CDR3 is made up of 13 amino acids. CDR3: CASKQLDYNEQFF. Written as DNA, the CDR3 is TGTGCCAGCAAGCAACTGGACTACAATGAGCAGTTCTTC.

The chain carries TRBV6-2 or TRBV6-3 and TRBJ2-1; D call uncertain. V lost 5 bases to trimming and J lost 5 bases, with 13 bases between them. CDR1 MNHEY and CDR2 SVGEGT come from the germline V gene. The CDR3 loop spans 14 amino acids. The CDR3 is CASSENWLNNEQFF. The DNA for the CDR3 is TGTGCCAGCAGTGAAAATTGGCTTAACAATGAGCAGTTCTTC.

This clonotype was picked up a small number of times. The rearrangement links TRBV5-4 to TRBJ1-2; maybe TRBD1 (5 bases). Trimming left V 0 bases short and J 5 bases short, with 8 bases between. The CDR3 runs to 13 residues. The germline V gene encodes CDR1 SGHNT and CDR2 YYREEE (reference sequence). In DNA, the CDR3 is TGTGCCAGCAGCTTGGGGGGCTGGTATGGCTACACCTTC. Amino acid sequence: CASSLGGWYGYTF.

The chain links TRBV5-5 to TRBJ1-1; D remains unclear. The germline V gene encodes CDR1 SGHKS and CDR2 YYEKEE (reference sequence). The CDR3 has 14 amino acids. V gave up 0 bases and J gave up 8 bases, with 14 bases separating them. The CDR3 bases are TGTGCCAGCAGCTTGGGGGTGGCCAAACCGGAAGCTTTCTTT. As protein: CASSLGVAKPEAFF.

A few counts support this clonotype. The chain couples TRBV5-1 to TRBJ1-6; a possible D gene is TRBD1 (6 bases). Germline V lookup: CDR1 SGHRS, CDR2 YFSETQ. The CDR3 totals 15 residues. V was shortened by 3 bases and J by 7 bases, with 14 bases between the two germline ends. The CDR3 sequence is CASSSTLTGNSPLHF. As DNA, the CDR3 is TGCGCCAGCAGCTCCACCCTTACAGGGAATTCACCCCTCCACTTT.

V is TRBV6-5 and J is TRBJ2-4; D ambiguous. Germline CDR1 reads MNHEY; CDR2 reads SVGAGI. V lost 8 bases and J lost 2, with 16 bases in between. The CDR3 extends over 15 amino acids. CDR3 sequence (DNA): TGTGCCAGCGCTACCAGTTGGGGTTCCAAAAACATTCAGTACTTC. Its translation: CASATSWGSKNIQYF.

The chain couples TRBV4-1 to TRBJ2-3; 10 nucleotides align to TRBD2. Trimming removed 4 bases from V and 2 bases from J; junction bases left unmatched: 12. The CDR3 length is 18 residues. Germline CDR1 is MGHRA and CDR2 is YSYEKL. As DNA, the CDR3 is TGCGCCAGCAGCCCTTATAAAGCGGGGGGGCGAAACACAGATACGCAGTATTTT. As protein: CASSPYKAGGRNTDTQYF.

This clonotype was seen once. This rearrangement joins TRBV9 to TRBJ1-1, with no clear D. Germline V gene lookup returns CDR1 SGDLS and CDR2 YYNGEE. Trimming left V 4 bases short and J 5 bases short, with 12 bases between. This CDR3 comprises 13 residues. The CDR3 bases are TGTGCCAGCAGCCCGCAGGAGGGAACTGAAGCTTTCTTT. Amino acid sequence: CASSPQEGTEAFF.

This chain connects TRBV6-5 to TRBJ1-2, with a tentative D call TRBD1 (5 bases). CDR1 and CDR2 (germline): MNHEY, SVGAGI. This CDR3 spans 14 amino acids. Between the trimmed V and J ends, which lost 1 base and 10 bases, there was a span of 16 bases. The DNA for the CDR3 is TGTGCCAGCAGTTACTTCAGGGCCTTTTCTCCCTACACCTTC. This encodes CASSYFRAFSPYTF.

V and J are TRBV27 and TRBJ2-7; 7 bases line up with TRBD1. The CDR3 spans 13 residues. CDR1 is MNHEY and CDR2 is SMNVEV in the germline V gene (reference sequence). With 10 bases clipped from V and 1 base from J, the junction kept 7 bases outside the gene matches. In nucleotides, the CDR3 is TGTGCCACCTCGACAGGGTATTCCTACGAGCAGTACTTC. Protein: CATSTGYSYEQYF.

The CDR3 sequence is CASSERQGATGELFF. In nucleotides, the CDR3 is TGTGCCAGCAGTGAACGCCAGGGCGCCACCGGGGAGCTGTTTTTT. The chain is built from TRBV2 and TRBJ2-2; D possibly corresponds to TRBD1 (5 bases). The CDR3 length is 15 residues. The germline V gene encodes CDR1 SNHLY and CDR2 FYNNEI. The V gene lost 2 bases and the J gene lost 4 bases, with 11 bases spanning the gap. The whole variable domain, filled in from reference TRBV2 and TRBJ2-2, reads EPEVTQTPSHQVTQMGQEVILRCVPISNHLYFYWYRQILGQKVEFLVSFYNNEISEKSEIFDDQFSVERPDGSNFTLKIRSTKLEDSAMYFCASSERQGATGELFFGEGSRLTVL.

The CDR3 spells CASSEAQGRGTDTQYF. DNA for the CDR3: TGTGCCAGCAGTGAAGCGCAGGGTCGTGGCACAGATACGCAGTATTTT. The chain uses TRBV6-1 and TRBJ2-3, with D tentatively TRBD1 (5 bases). V lost 0 bases and J lost 1, with 11 bases in between. The CDR3 is made up of 16 amino acids. Germline CDR1 and CDR2: MNHNS and SASEGT.

The V gene is TRBV6-1, the J gene TRBJ1-5; no clear D. Germline V CDR1 and CDR2: MNHNS, SASEGT. The CDR3 is 14 residues long. V lost 10 bases and J lost 0, with 13 bases in between. In DNA, the CDR3 is TGTGCCACCACCGAGGCCTATAGCAATCAGCCCCAGCATTTT. This encodes CATTEAYSNQPQHF.

This clonotype appeared a few times. CDR3 nucleotide sequence: TGTGCCAGCAGCTTGGATGGGACAGGCCAAGAGACCCAGTACTTC. The encoded protein is CASSLDGTGQETQYF. The rearrangement joins TRBV5-5 to TRBJ2-5, with 8 nucleotides matching TRBD1. Germline V gene sequence: CDR1 SGHKS, CDR2 YYEKEE (reference sequence). With V trimmed by 0 bases and J by 1 base, 2 bases remained unmatched. There are 15 residues in the CDR3.

This chain connects TRBV2 to TRBJ1-5; D is perhaps TRBD1 (5 bases). Trimming shortened V by 6 bases and J by 5 bases, and 11 bases separated the two germline ends. The CDR3 extends over 13 amino acids. The germline CDR1 and CDR2 sequences are SNHLY and FYNNEI. The CDR3 sequence is CASSSGSHQPQHF. In DNA, the CDR3 is TGTGCCAGCAGCTCAGGGTCCCATCAGCCCCAGCATTTT.

The chain uses TRBV6-5 and TRBJ2-7, with D perhaps matching TRBD1 or TRBD2 (5 bases each). V was clipped by 4 bases and J by 4 bases, with 14 bases between them. The CDR3 loop spans 14 amino acids. CDR1 and CDR2 (germline): MNHEY, SVGAGI. DNA of the CDR3: TGTGCCAGCAGTTGGACTGGGGGTGGGTACGAGCAGTACTTC. It specifies CASSWTGGGYEQYF.

This sequence joins TRBV10-3 and TRBJ1-1; no clear D gene. Trimming left V 7 bases short and J 7 bases short, with 22 bases between. Looked up from germline, CDR1 is ENHRY and CDR2 is SYGVKD. This CDR3 region has 15 residues. The CDR3 sequence is CAITQSDSLRGEAFF. The CDR3 DNA is TGTGCCATCACCCAATCGGATTCATTACGGGGTGAAGCTTTCTTT.

This clonotype occurred once. J is TRBJ2-1 and V is TRBV11-2; 10 nucleotides match TRBD2. This CDR3 comprises 18 residues. V shed 5 bases, J shed 7 bases, and the junction held 17 bases outside the gene matches. Germline V lookup: CDR1 SGHAT, CDR2 FQNNGV. CDR3 sequence reads: CASSIAGGYQVRGNEQFF. Here the CDR3 DNA reads TGTGCCAGCAGCATAGCGGGGGGTTATCAAGTACGTGGAAATGAGCAGTTCTTC. Looking up the rest from reference TRBV11-2 and TRBJ2-1 gives the full variable domain: EAGVAQSPRYKIIEKRQSVAFWCNPISGHATLYWYQQILGQGPKLLIQFQNNGVVDDSQLPKDRFSAERLKGVDSTLKIQPAKLEDSAVYLCASSIAGGYQVRGNEQFFGPGTRLTVL.

This clonotype has just one count. The rearrangement joins TRBV24-1 to TRBJ2-3; D is undetermined. Germline V gene data show CDR1 as KGHDR and CDR2 as SFDVKD. The length of the CDR3 is 14 residues. The ends were cut back, 6 bases at V and 6 bases at J, with 15 bases in the middle. CDR3 loop: CATSRSATADTQYF. In nucleotides, the CDR3 is TGTGCCACCAGTAGGTCGGCAACGGCGGATACGCAGTATTTT.

The CDR3 here is CASSPSGDTYNEQFF. The CDR3 DNA follows: TGTGCCAGCAGCCCTAGCGGGGACACCTACAATGAGCAGTTCTTC. V is TRBV11-2 and J is TRBJ2-1; 9 bases fit TRBD2. The length of the CDR3 is 15 residues. The V and J ends lost 5 bases and 2 bases, in that order; junction bases with no gene match: 4. Germline V gene lookup returns CDR1 SGHAT and CDR2 FQNNGV.